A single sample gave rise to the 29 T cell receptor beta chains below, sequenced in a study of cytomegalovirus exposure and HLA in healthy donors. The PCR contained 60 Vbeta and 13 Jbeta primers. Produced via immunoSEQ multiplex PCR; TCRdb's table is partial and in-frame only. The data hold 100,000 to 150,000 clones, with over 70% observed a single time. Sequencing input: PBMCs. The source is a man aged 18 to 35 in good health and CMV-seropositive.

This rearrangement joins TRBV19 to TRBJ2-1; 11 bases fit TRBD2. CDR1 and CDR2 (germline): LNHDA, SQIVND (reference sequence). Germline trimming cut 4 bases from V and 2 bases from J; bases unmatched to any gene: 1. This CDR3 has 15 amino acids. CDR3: CASSKGLAAYNEQFF. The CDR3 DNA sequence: TGTGCCAGTAGTAAGGGACTAGCGGCCTACAATGAGCAGTTCTTC.

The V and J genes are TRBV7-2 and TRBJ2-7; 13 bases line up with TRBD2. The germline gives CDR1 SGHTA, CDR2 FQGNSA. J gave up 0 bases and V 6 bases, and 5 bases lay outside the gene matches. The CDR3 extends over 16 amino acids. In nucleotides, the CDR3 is TGTGCCAGCAGAAGACTAGCGGGAGGCCTCTCCTACGAGCAGTACTTC. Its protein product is CASRRLAGGLSYEQYF.

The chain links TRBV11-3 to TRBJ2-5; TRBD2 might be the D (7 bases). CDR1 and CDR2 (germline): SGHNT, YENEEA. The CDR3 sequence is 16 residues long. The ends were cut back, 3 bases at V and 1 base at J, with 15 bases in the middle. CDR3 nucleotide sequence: TGTGCCAGCAGCTTGGGGGGGCCGGGCCCCCAAGAGACCCAGTACTTC. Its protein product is CASSLGGPGPQETQYF.

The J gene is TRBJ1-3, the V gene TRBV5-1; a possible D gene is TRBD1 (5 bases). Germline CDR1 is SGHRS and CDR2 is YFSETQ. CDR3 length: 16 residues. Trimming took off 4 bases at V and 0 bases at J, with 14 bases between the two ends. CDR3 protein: CASSRGSGPSGNTIYF. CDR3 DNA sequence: TGCGCCAGCAGCCGGGGGTCTGGGCCCTCTGGAAACACCATATATTTT.

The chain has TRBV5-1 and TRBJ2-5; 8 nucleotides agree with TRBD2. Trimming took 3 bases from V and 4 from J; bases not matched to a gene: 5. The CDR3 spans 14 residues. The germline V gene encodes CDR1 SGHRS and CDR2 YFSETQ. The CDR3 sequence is CASSSRGAGETQYF. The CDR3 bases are TGCGCCAGCAGCTCGCGGGGGGCAGGAGAGACCCAGTACTTC.

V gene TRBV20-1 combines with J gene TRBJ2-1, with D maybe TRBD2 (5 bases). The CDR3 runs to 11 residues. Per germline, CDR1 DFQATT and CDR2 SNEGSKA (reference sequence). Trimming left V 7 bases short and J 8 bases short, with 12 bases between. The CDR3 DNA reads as TGCAGTGGTGGCTCCGGGGATGAGCAGTTCTTC. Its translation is CSGGSGDEQFF.

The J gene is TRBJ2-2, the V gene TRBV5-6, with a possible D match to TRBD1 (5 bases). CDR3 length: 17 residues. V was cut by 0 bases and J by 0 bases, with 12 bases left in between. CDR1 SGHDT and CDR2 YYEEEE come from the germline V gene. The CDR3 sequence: CASSLDLDRSNTGELFF. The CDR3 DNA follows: TGTGCCAGCAGCTTGGACCTAGACAGATCGAACACCGGGGAGCTGTTTTTT.

In DNA form, the CDR3 reads TGTGCCAGCAGTTACGGGATAAATTCACCCCTCCACTTT. This translates into CASSYGINSPLHF. The chain couples TRBV27 to TRBJ1-6; D is ambiguous. The CDR3 is made up of 13 amino acids. Deletions cut 4 bases from V and 7 bases from J, with 8 bases between. Germline V gives CDR1 MNHEY, CDR2 SMNVEV (reference sequence).

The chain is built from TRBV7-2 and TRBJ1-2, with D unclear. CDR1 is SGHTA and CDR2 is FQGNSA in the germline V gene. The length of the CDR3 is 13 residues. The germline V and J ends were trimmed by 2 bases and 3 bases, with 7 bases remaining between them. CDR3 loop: CASSLQIDYGYTF. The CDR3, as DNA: TGTGCCAGCAGCTTACAGATCGACTATGGCTACACCTTC.

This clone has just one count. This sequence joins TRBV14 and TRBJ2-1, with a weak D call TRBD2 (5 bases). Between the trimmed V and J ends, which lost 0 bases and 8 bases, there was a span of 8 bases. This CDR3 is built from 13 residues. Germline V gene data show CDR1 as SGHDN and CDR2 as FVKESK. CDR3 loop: CASSQDYGDEQFF. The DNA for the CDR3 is TGTGCCAGCAGCCAAGATTACGGGGATGAGCAGTTCTTC.

The CDR3 here is CASSRGNTEAFF. Written as DNA, the CDR3 is TGTGCCAGCAGCCGGGGAAACACTGAAGCTTTCTTT. The chain has TRBV11-2 and TRBJ1-1; D is uncertain. V lost 5 bases and J 2 bases, leaving 6 bases between the germline ends. The germline V gene has CDR1 SGHAT and CDR2 FQNNGV. This CDR3 has 12 residues. Filled out from reference TRBV11-2 and TRBJ1-1, the complete variable domain reads EAGVAQSPRYKIIEKRQSVAFWCNPISGHATLYWYQQILGQGPKLLIQFQNNGVVDDSQLPKDRFSAERLKGVDSTLKIQPAKLEDSAVYLCASSRGNTEAFFGQGTRLTVV.

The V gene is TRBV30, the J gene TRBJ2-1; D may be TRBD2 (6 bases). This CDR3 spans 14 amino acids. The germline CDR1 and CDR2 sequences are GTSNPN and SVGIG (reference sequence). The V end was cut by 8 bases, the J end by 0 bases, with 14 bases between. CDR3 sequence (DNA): TGTGCCCTGGTACTAGCTGACTCCTACAATGAGCAGTTCTTC. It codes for CALVLADSYNEQFF.

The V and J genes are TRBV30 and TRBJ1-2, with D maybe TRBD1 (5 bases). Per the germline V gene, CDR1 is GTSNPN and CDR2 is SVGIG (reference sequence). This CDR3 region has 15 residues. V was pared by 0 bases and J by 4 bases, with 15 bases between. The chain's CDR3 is CAWSVQGVGGYGYTF. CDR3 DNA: TGTGCCTGGAGTGTACAAGGGGTTGGTGGCTATGGCTACACCTTC.

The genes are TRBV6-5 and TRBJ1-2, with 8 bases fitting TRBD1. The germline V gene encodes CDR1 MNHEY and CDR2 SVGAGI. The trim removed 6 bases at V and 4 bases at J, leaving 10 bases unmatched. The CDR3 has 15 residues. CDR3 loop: CASRKDRGPFYGYTF. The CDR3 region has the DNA TGTGCCAGCAGAAAAGACAGGGGTCCCTTCTATGGCTACACCTTC.

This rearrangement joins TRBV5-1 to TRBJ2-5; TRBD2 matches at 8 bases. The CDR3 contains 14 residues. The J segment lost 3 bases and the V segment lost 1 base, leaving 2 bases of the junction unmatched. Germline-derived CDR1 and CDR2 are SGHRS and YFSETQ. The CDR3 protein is CASSLRGGEETQYF. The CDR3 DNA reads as TGCGCCAGCAGCTTGCGGGGGGGAGAAGAGACCCAGTACTTC.

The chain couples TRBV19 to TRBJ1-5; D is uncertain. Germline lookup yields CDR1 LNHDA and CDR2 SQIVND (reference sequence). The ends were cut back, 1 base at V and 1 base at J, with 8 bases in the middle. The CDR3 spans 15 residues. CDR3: CASSIGGKSNQPQHF. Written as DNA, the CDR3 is TGTGCCAGTAGTATAGGAGGGAAAAGCAATCAGCCCCAGCATTTT.

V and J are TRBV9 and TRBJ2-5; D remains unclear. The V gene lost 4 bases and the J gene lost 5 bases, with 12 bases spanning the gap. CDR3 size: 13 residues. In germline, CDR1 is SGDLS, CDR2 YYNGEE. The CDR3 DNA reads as TGTGCCAGCAGCTCAACACCCGTTGAGACCCAGTACTTC. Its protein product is CASSSTPVETQYF.

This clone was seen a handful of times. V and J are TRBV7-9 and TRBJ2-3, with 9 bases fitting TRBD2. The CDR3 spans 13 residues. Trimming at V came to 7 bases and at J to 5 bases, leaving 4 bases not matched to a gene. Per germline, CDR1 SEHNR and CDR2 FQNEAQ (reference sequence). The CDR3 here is CASNRLAEDTQYF. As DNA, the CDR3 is TGTGCCAGCAATCGACTAGCGGAAGATACGCAGTATTTT.

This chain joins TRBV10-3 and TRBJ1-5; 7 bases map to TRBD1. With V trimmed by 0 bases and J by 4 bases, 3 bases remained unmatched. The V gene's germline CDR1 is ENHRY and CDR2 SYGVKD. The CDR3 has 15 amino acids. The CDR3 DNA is TGTGCCATCAGTGAGTCCCAGGGGGGAAATCAGCCCCAGCATTTT. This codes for CAISESQGGNQPQHF.

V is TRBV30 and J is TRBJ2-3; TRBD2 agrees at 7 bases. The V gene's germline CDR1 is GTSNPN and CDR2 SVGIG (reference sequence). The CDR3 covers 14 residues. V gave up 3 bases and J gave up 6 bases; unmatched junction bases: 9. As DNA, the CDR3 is TGTGCCTGGAGCAAGGGCGGGAGCGGGGATACGCAGTATTTT. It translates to CAWSKGGSGDTQYF.

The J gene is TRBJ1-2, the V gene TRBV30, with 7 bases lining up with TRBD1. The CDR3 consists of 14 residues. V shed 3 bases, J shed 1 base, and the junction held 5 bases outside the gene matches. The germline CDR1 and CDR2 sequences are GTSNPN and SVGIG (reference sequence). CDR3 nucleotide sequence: TGTGCCTGGAGCCCAGGGGGGCTTAACTATGGCTACACCTTC. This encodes CAWSPGGLNYGYTF. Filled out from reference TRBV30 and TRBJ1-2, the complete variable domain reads SQTIHQWPATLVQPVGSPLSLECTVEGTSNPNLYWYRQAAGRGLQLLFYSVGIGQISSEVPQNLSASRPQDRQFILSSKKLLLSDSGFYLCAWSPGGLNYGYTFGSGTRLTVV.

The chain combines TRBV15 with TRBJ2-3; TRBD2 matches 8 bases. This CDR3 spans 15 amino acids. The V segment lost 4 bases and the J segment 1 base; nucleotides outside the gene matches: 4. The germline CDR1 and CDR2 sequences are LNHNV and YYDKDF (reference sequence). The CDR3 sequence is CATSTLAGRTDTQYF. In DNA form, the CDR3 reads TGTGCCACCAGCACCCTAGCGGGCCGCACAGATACGCAGTATTTT.

The CDR3 here is CASSPQPGSSYNEQFF. The CDR3 bases are TGTGCCAGCAGCCCCCAGCCCGGGAGCTCCTACAATGAGCAGTTCTTC. This chain uses TRBV5-4 with TRBJ2-1; TRBD2 might be the D (6 bases). Germline CDR1 is SGHNT and CDR2 is YYREEE (reference sequence). This CDR3 contains 16 residues. The germline V and J ends were trimmed by 4 bases and 0 bases, with 14 bases remaining between them.

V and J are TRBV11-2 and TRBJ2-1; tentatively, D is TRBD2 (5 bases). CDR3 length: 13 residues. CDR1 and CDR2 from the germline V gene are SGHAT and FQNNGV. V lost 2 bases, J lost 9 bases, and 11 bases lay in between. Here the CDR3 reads CASSLQRTAEQFF. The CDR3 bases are TGTGCCAGCAGCTTACAGCGGACGGCTGAGCAGTTCTTC.

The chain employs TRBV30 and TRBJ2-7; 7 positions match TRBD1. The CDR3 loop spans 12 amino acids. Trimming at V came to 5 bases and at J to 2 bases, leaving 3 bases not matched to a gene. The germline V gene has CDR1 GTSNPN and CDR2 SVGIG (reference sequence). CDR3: CAWEQGPYEQYF. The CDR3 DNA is TGTGCCTGGGAACAGGGGCCCTACGAGCAGTACTTC.

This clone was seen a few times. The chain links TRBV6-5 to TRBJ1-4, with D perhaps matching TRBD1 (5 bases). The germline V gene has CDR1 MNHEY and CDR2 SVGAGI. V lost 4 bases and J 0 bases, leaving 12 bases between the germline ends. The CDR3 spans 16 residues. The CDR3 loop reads CASSWGDRTTNEKLFF. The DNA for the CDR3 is TGTGCCAGCAGTTGGGGGGACCGTACAACTAATGAAAAACTGTTTTTT.

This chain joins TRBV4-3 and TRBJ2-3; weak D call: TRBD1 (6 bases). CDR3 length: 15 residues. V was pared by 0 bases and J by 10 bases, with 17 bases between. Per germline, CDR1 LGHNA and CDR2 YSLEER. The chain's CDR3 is CASSQEGRGSVAQYF. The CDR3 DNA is TGCGCCAGCAGCCAAGAAGGAAGGGGGAGTGTAGCGCAGTATTTT.

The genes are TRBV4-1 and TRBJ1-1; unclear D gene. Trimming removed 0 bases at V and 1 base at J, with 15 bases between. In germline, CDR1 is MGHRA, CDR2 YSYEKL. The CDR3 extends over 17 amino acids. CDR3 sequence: CASSQDWAVTKNTEAFF. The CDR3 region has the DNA TGCGCCAGCAGCCAAGATTGGGCCGTCACCAAGAACACTGAAGCTTTCTTT.

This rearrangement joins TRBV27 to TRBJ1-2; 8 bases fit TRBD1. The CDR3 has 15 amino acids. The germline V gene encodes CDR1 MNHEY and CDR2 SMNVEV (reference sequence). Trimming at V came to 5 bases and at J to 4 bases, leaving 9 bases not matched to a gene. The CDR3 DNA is TGTGCCAGCAGTCATATGACAGGGGAGGGCTATGGCTACACCTTC. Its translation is CASSHMTGEGYGYTF.